These T cell receptor beta chains were read from a single sample in a study of cytomegalovirus exposure and HLA in healthy donors. Sequenced by immunoSEQ multiplex PCR; TCRdb stores in-frame clones only, minus some. Of roughly 110,000 clones detected, about 80% appear once; the ten largest clones hold approximately 5%. What was sequenced was PBMCs. These receptors originate from a woman aged 25 to 39 in good health and CMV-seropositive. Both conserved end residues are part of each CDR3. Fields, in order: V gene, J gene, D gene, clone size, CDR3 protein, CDR3 DNA. The D gene is left open where the match is weak. Expanded clones are given a class, and other clones once, few, many or no size at all.

TRBV11-2,TRBJ2-3,TRBD1,-,CASSSDRVFIGDTQYF,TGTGCCAGCAGCTCTGACAGGGTTTTTATTGGAGATACGCAGTATTTT
TRBV11-2,TRBJ2-2,-,-,CASSFQGHTGELFF,TGTGCCAGCAGTTTCCAGGGACATACCGGGGAGCTGTTTTTT
TRBV5-4,TRBJ2-1,TRBD2,-,CASSTGTSSHNEQFF,TGTGCCAGCAGTACAGGGACTAGCTCCCACAATGAGCAGTTCTTC
TRBV29-1,TRBJ1-2,TRBD1,-,CSVDRQGGGYGYTF,TGCAGCGTTGATCGACAGGGTGGCGGCTATGGCTACACCTTC
TRBV25-1,TRBJ2-3,TRBD1,-,CASSEGQGTDTQYF,TGTGCCAGCAGTGAAGGACAGGGGACAGATACGCAGTATTTT
TRBV4-2,TRBJ2-2,-,medium-sized,CASSQDSTGELFF,TGTGCCAGCAGCCAAGATAGTACCGGGGAGCTGTTTTTT
TRBV7-6,TRBJ2-7,TRBD2,-,CASSLATSGAYEQYF,TGTGCCAGCAGCTTAGCTACTAGCGGGGCTTACGAGCAGTACTTC
TRBV6-1,TRBJ1-2,-,-,CASSEGSSYGYGYTF,TGTGCCAGCAGTGAAGGTTCTTCTTACGGGTATGGCTACACCTTC
TRBV4-1,TRBJ2-7,TRBD2,-,CASSQTPSGYEQYF,TGCGCCAGCAGCCAAACTCCTAGCGGTTACGAGCAGTACTTC
TRBV18,TRBJ1-2,-,-,CASSPPPGTLEDYTF,TGTGCCAGCTCACCACCTCCGGGGACACTGGAGGACTACACCTTC
TRBV2,TRBJ2-1,-,-,CASSSRRGGTYNEQFF,TGTGCCAGCAGTTCACGGCGGGGCGGAACCTACAATGAGCAGTTCTTC
TRBV7-3,TRBJ2-7,TRBD2,-,CASSPGTSNREQYF,TGTGCCAGCAGCCCCGGGACTAGCAACCGCGAGCAGTACTTC
TRBV18,TRBJ2-3,-,-,CASSPLQGQDTQYF,TGTGCCAGCTCACCACTCCAGGGTCAAGATACGCAGTATTTT
TRBV15,TRBJ2-7,-,few,CATSRALRETYEQYF,TGTGCCACCAGCAGAGCCCTTCGGGAAACCTACGAGCAGTACTTC
TRBV7-9,TRBJ2-5,TRBD2,-,CASSPLAGGDGAQYF,TGTGCCAGCAGCCCTCTAGCGGGGGGTGACGGGGCCCAGTACTTC
TRBV6-1,TRBJ2-7,-,-,CASSEMPGASYEQYF,TGTGCCAGCAGTGAAATGCCAGGGGCCTCCTACGAGCAGTACTTC
TRBV5-1,TRBJ2-1,TRBD1,-,CASAGPGTGNGNEQFF,TGCGCCAGCGCCGGACCCGGGACAGGGAACGGGAATGAGCAGTTCTTC
TRBV18,TRBJ1-2,TRBD1,-,CASSPLTGQANYGYTF,TGTGCCAGCTCACCACTCACGGGACAGGCAAACTATGGCTACACCTTC
TRBV2,TRBJ2-7,-,-,CASKELGYEQYF,TGTGCCAGCAAGGAACTAGGCTACGAGCAGTACTTC
TRBV18,TRBJ1-4,-,-,CASSPYGEGWVF,TGTGCCAGCTCACCCTACGGGGAGGGCTGGGTTTTT
TRBV10-3,TRBJ2-3,-,few,CAISGQYTQYF,TGTGCCATCAGCGGACAGTATACGCAGTATTTT
TRBV4-1,TRBJ1-4,-,-,CASSHWGERGEKLFF,TGCGCCAGCAGCCACTGGGGTGAAAGGGGTGAAAAACTGTTTTTT
TRBV5-4,TRBJ1-1,-,few,CASSPGVVSTEAFF,TGTGCCAGCAGCCCTGGAGTGGTTTCCACTGAAGCTTTCTTT
TRBV13,TRBJ2-1,-,-,CASSLVGGHNEQFF,TGTGCCAGCAGCTTAGTAGGGGGACACAATGAGCAGTTCTTC
TRBV30,TRBJ2-3,-,-,CAWRIGADTQYF,TGTGCCTGGAGGATAGGAGCAGATACGCAGTATTTT
TRBV19,TRBJ1-1,-,-,CASTIKRGRDTEAFF,TGTGCCAGTACCATCAAAAGAGGGAGAGACACTGAAGCTTTCTTT
TRBV4-1,TRBJ1-5,-,-,CASSQGEDNSNQPQHF,TGCGCCAGCAGCCAAGGGGAGGATAATTCCAATCAGCCCCAGCATTTT
TRBV11-3,TRBJ2-5,-,-,CASSLEPGKETQYF,TGTGCCAGCAGCTTAGAACCGGGGAAAGAGACCCAGTACTTC
TRBV5-8,TRBJ2-5,-,-,CASSLSWGEETQYF,TGTGCCAGCAGCTTATCCTGGGGGGAAGAGACCCAGTACTTC
TRBV2,TRBJ1-1,-,-,CASSSQQGNTEAFF,TGTGCCAGCAGTTCTCAGCAGGGAAACACTGAAGCTTTCTTT
TRBV5-1,TRBJ2-5,TRBD1,-,CASSLVGGLGETQYF,TGCGCCAGCAGCTTGGTAGGGGGCCTAGGGGAGACCCAGTACTTC
TRBV29-1,TRBJ2-2,TRBD1,-,CSVGPPLPDRGRNTGELFF,TGCAGCGTTGGCCCTCCCCTCCCGGACAGGGGTAGGAACACCGGGGAGCTGTTTTTT
TRBV9,TRBJ2-5,-,-,CASSASRFVQAQETQYF,TGTGCCAGCAGCGCATCCCGCTTCGTGCAGGCCCAAGAGACCCAGTACTTC
TRBV5-1,TRBJ2-2,TRBD2,medium-sized,CASSHSGGVTGELFF,TGCGCCAGCAGCCATAGCGGGGGGGTGACCGGGGAGCTGTTTTTT
TRBV6-1,TRBJ2-1,TRBD1,-,CATQGENVSPGEQFF,TGTGCCACCCAGGGGGAGAATGTCTCCCCCGGGGAGCAGTTCTTC
TRBV4-2,TRBJ2-5,-,-,CASSQGDSQETQYF,TGTGCCAGCAGCCAAGGGGACTCCCAAGAGACCCAGTACTTC
TRBV10-3,TRBJ1-2,-,few,CAISEDRNYGYTF,TGTGCCATCAGTGAAGACAGGAACTATGGCTACACCTTC